This entry describes one TCR beta chain. Its antigen is unknown. These data belong to a study of identical twins. The CDR3 is 15 residues long. The ends lost 0 bases at V and 5 bases at J; junction bases unmatched: 4. Looked up from germline, CDR1 is SGDLS and CDR2 is YYNGEE. Study results and caveats: Its conclusions, products of cross-sectional statistical analysis, did not come from following the same donors. The models gave estimates that fell short of the out-of-frame TCR alpha sharing seen in monozygotic twins.

Each CDR3 protein is one row after TCRdb ran MiXCR on the 5' RACE reads. The table lists hundreds of thousands of distinct CDR3 sequences, 6.5% to 8.5% of them singletons. These data also formed part of another study, on yellow fever vaccine responses in identical twins.

Sequencing was performed on memory (CD45RO+) T cells sorted from blood. V and J are TRBV9 and TRBJ2-2; 7 bases agree with TRBD2. The receptor comes from a woman aged 18 to 35 in good health. The CDR3 here is CASSVETRGTGELFF. For the CDR3, the DNA is TGTGCCAGCAGCGTAGAAACGCGGGGGACCGGGGAGCTGTTTTTT. Drawing the rest from reference TRBV9 and TRBJ2-2, the complete variable domain is DSGVTQTPKHLITATGQRVTLRCSPRSGDLSVYWYQQSLDQGLQFLIQYYNGEERAKGNILERFSAQQFPDLHSELNLSSLELGDSALYFCASSVETRGTGELFFGEGSRLTVL.